This TCR beta chain stems from a study of blood T cell repertoires in COVID-19. The CDR3 runs 15 residues. The ends lost 1 base at V and 6 bases at J; junction bases unmatched: 4. Germline loops: CDR1 SGDLS, CDR2 YYNGEE. Sequenced by immunoSEQ multiplex PCR; TCRdb stores in-frame clones only, minus some. The table records about 130,000 clones, roughly 83% of them present only once. The chain has TRBV9 and TRBJ2-1, with 10 bases that match TRBD2. This receptor was obtained from a woman over 75 with acute or convalescent COVID-19. Specimen: peripheral blood. Here the CDR3 reads CASSVSGGAPNEQFF. The CDR3 bases are TGTGCCAGCAGCGTAAGCGGGGGGGCCCCCAATGAGCAGTTCTTC.